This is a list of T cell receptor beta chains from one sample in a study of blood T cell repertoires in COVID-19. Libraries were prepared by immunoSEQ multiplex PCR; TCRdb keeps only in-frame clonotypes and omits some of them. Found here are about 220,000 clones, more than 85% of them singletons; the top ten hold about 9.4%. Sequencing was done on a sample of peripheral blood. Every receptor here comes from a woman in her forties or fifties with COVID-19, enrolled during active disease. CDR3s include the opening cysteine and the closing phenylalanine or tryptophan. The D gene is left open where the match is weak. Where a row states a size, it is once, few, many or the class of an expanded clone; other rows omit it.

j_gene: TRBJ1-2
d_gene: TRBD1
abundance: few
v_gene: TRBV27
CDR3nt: TGTGCCAGCAGTCGGGACAGCTACTATGGCTACACCTTC
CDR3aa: CASSRDSYYGYTF

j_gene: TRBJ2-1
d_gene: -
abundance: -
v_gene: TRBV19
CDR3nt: TGTGCCAGTAGTGGCTGGACAGCTGGTGAGCAGTTCTTC
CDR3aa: CASSGWTAGEQFF

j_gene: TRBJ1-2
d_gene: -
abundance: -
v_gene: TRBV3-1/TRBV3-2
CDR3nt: TGTGCCAGCAGCCTAAGGGAGGGTGGCTACACCTTC
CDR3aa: CASSLREGGYTF

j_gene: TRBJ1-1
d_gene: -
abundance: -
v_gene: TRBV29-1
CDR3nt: TGCAGCGCCGAACAGGGTAGCACTGAAGCTTTCTTT
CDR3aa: CSAEQGSTEAFF

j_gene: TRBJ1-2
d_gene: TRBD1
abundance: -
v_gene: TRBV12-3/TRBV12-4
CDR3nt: TGTGCCAGCACCGACAGGGTCGATGGCTACACCTTC
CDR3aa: CASTDRVDGYTF

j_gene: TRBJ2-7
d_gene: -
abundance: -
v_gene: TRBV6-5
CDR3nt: TGTGCCGCCACTGGGGGGACGGGGTACGAGCAGTACTTC
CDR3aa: CAATGGTGYEQYF

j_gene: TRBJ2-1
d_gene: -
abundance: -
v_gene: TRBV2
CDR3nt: TGTGCCAGCAGTGGGGCAGGATCGGCGAATGAGCAGTTCTTC
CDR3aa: CASSGAGSANEQFF

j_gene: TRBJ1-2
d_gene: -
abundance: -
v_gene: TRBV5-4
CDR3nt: TGTGCCAGCAGCTTGGCCGGGACATCTCTTAACTATGGCTACACCTTC
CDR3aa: CASSLAGTSLNYGYTF

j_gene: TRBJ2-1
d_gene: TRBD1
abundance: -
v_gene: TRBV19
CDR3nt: TGTGCCAGTAGTGTTGGACAGGGGGTGTACAATGAGCAGTTCTTC
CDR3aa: CASSVGQGVYNEQFF

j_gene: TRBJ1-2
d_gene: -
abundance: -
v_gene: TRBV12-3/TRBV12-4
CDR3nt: TGTGCCAGCAGTCAGAGGGGGAACTATGGCTACACCTTC
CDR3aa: CASSQRGNYGYTF

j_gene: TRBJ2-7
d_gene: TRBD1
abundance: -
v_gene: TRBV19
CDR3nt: TGTGCCACCTCTCTTATTAAGACAGGGGCGGTCGACGAGCAGTACTTC
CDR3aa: CATSLIKTGAVDEQYF

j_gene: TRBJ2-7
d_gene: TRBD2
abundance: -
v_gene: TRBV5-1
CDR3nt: TGCGCCAGCAGCCCCCGACTAGCGGGGGGCCTTTGGTACGAGCAGTACTTC
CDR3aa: CASSPRLAGGLWYEQYF

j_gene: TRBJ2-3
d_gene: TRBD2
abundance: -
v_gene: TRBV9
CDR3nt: TGTGCCAGCAGCGTAGAGGGTAGCGGGGGGACAGATACGCAGTATTTT
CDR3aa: CASSVEGSGGTDTQYF

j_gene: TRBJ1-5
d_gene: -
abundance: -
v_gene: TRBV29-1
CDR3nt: TGCAGCGCGGCGGGAGGGGTAGATGGGTTTCATCAGCCCCAGCATTTT
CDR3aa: CSAAGGVDGFHQPQHF